Described below is a single T cell receptor (beta chain) sequence and its context. The authors carried out high-throughput sequencing of TCR beta. They applied it to CD8+ and CD4+ T cells obtained from blood. The sample belongs to a study of CD8 T cells in Susac syndrome. For the study at large: Each patient with Susac syndrome, at the time of blood draw, was therapy-naive, on corticosteroids, or on intravenous immunoglobulin alone.

After extraction with the RNeasy kit, roughly 0.5 to 1 ug of the RNA was reverse transcribed using random hexamers. Each CDR3 protein gets one entry after TCRdb re-called the immunoSEQ multiplex PCR reads with MiXCR. The data show fewer than 85,000 distinct CDR3 sequences, approximately 95% seen once. CDR1 is LNHDA, CDR2 SQIVND, per germline (reference sequence). Between the trimmed V and J ends, which lost 5 bases and 6 bases, there was a span of 11 bases. This CDR3 comprises 12 residues. Source material: CD8+ T cells from PBMCs. This receptor was identified in a human donor with Susac syndrome. The genes are TRBV19 and TRBJ2-7; D is unclear. The chain's CDR3 is CASSGVFAEQYF. DNA of the CDR3: TGTGCCAGTAGTGGGGTGTTCGCCGAGCAGTACTTC.